The 24 T cell receptor beta chains given below trace back to one sample, sequenced in a study of cytomegalovirus exposure and HLA in healthy donors. The PCR was carried out with 60 Vbeta primers and 13 Jbeta primers. Sequencing was performed with immunoSEQ multiplex PCR; in TCRdb, only in-frame clones are kept and a portion is missing. The sample includes approximately 120,000 clones, roughly 74% of them seen just once. The specimen was PBMCs. These receptors came from a woman between 45 and 60 years old in good health and CMV-seropositive.

A single count supports this clone. The genes are TRBV7-2 and TRBJ1-6; 9 bases align to TRBD1. With V trimmed by 5 bases and J by 11 bases, 16 bases remained unmatched. The CDR3 is made up of 17 amino acids. CDR1 and CDR2 (germline): SGHTA, FQGNSA. Here the CDR3 DNA reads TGTGCCAGCAGCCCAGGGACAGGGTTTACCCCATCAACACCCCTCCACTTT. This gives the protein CASSPGTGFTPSTPLHF.

This sequence joins TRBV5-1 and TRBJ2-3; TRBD1 is a possible D gene (5 bases). Germline loops: CDR1 SGHRS, CDR2 YFSETQ. CDR3 size: 15 residues. Trimming left V 6 bases short and J 1 base short, with 15 bases between. CDR3 bases: TGCGCCAGCAACCGACAGTCCTTGGGCACAGATACGCAGTATTTT. Translating it yields CASNRQSLGTDTQYF.

This rearrangement joins TRBV2 to TRBJ1-4; 8 bases agree with TRBD1. Trimming at V came to 7 bases and at J to 9 bases, leaving 10 bases not matched to a gene. This CDR3 is 14 amino acids long. CDR1 and CDR2 from the germline V gene are SNHLY and FYNNEI. The DNA of the CDR3 is TGTGCCAGCACTGCCTCAGGACAGGGCCAAAAACTGTTTTTT. Protein product: CASTASGQGQKLFF.

In DNA form, the CDR3 reads TGTGCCAGCAGCGGGGGGACAGTAGGTCTCGGGCAGTACTTC. This translates into CASSGGTVGLGQYF. The gene calls are TRBV9 and TRBJ2-7; TRBD1 aligns across 7 bases. Germline V gene lookup returns CDR1 SGDLS and CDR2 YYNGEE. The length of the CDR3 is 14 residues. J was trimmed by 9 bases and V by 3 bases; bases with no gene match: 12.

V usage is TRBV7-2 and J usage is TRBJ2-1; 16 bases fit TRBD2. Germline assignment: CDR1 SGHTA and CDR2 FQGNSA. The CDR3 is 17 residues long. V lost 1 base and J lost 6; bases outside the gene matches: 3. CDR3 region: CASSLGGLAGGLNEQFF. The DNA for the CDR3 is TGTGCCAGCAGCTTAGGGGGACTAGCGGGGGGGCTCAATGAGCAGTTCTTC. Supplemented by reference TRBV7-2 and TRBJ2-1, the full variable domain reads GAGVSQSPSNKVTEKGKDVELRCDPISGHTALYWYRQSLGQGLEFLIYFQGNSAPDKSGLPSDRFSAERTGGSVSTLTIQRTQQEDSAVYLCASSLGGLAGGLNEQFFGPGTRLTVL.

The chain combines TRBV6-5 with TRBJ1-2; 9 nucleotides line up with TRBD1. Germline V gene data show CDR1 as MNHEY and CDR2 as SVGAGI. There are 13 residues in the CDR3. The junction had 5 bases not matched to a gene; V was cut back by 6 bases and J by 6 bases. The CDR3 spells CASSFGTGNGYTF. The CDR3 DNA sequence: TGTGCCAGCAGCTTCGGGACAGGGAATGGCTACACCTTC.

The table lists this clone with a few counts. The rearrangement links TRBV29-1 to TRBJ2-7; the D is unclear. Between the trimmed V and J ends, which lost 7 bases and 0 bases, there was a span of 10 bases. This CDR3 has 12 amino acids. Per germline, CDR1 SQVTM and CDR2 ANQGSEA. CDR3 amino acids: CSASSSSYEQYF. In nucleotides, the CDR3 is TGCAGCGCATCTTCCAGCTCCTACGAGCAGTACTTC.

This clone was seen only once. The chain joins TRBV6-5 to TRBJ2-7; the D gene is possibly TRBD1 (6 bases). The germline V gene encodes CDR1 MNHEY and CDR2 SVGAGI. V shed 0 bases and J shed 4 bases, with 10 bases lying between them. This CDR3 spans 14 amino acids. Here the CDR3 reads CASSYSLQGYEQYF. The CDR3 nucleotides are TGTGCCAGCAGTTACTCGCTCCAGGGGTACGAGCAGTACTTC.

This clone appeared once. The chain couples TRBV27 to TRBJ1-2; 9 nucleotides agree with TRBD1. Trimming removed 0 bases from V and 4 bases from J; junction bases left unmatched: 12. Germline-derived CDR1 and CDR2 are MNHEY and SMNVEV (reference sequence). CDR3 length: 18 amino acids. The CDR3 region has the DNA TGTGCCAGCAGTTTATCGACAGCCAGGACAGGGGAACCCTATGGCTACACCTTC. The encoded protein is CASSLSTARTGEPYGYTF.

The CDR3 region has the DNA TGTGCCATCAGTGAATCCCCCGAGGCCCAGTACTTC. This codes for CAISESPEAQYF. The chain has TRBV10-3 and TRBJ2-5; D call uncertain. Germline-derived CDR1 and CDR2 are ENHRY and SYGVKD. Trimming removed 3 bases from V and 9 bases from J, with 11 bases in between. The CDR3 has 12 residues.

The rearrangement uses TRBV30 and TRBJ2-3; 10 positions agree with TRBD1. The junction had 10 bases not matched to a gene; V was cut back by 8 bases and J by 2 bases. Germline lookup yields CDR1 GTSNPN and CDR2 SVGIG (reference sequence). This CDR3 is built from 15 residues. CDR3 region: CAGIGDRGPTDTQYF. CDR3 nucleotides: TGTGCCGGGATAGGGGACAGGGGACCCACAGATACGCAGTATTTT.

The J gene is TRBJ2-2, the V gene TRBV15; 7 bases line up with TRBD2. V trimming: 6 bases; J trimming: 6 bases; junction bases outside the gene matches: 4. The CDR3 has 13 amino acids. CDR1 is LNHNV and CDR2 is YYDKDF in the germline V gene (reference sequence). The CDR3 sequence: CATRGGRAGELFF. The DNA for the CDR3 is TGTGCCACCAGGGGAGGGAGGGCCGGGGAGCTGTTTTTT.

This sequence joins TRBV11-2 and TRBJ2-5; 10 bases are a match to TRBD2. Germline-derived CDR1 and CDR2 are SGHAT and FQNNGV. The CDR3 covers 15 residues. V lost 3 bases and J lost 5; bases outside the gene matches: 6. The DNA of the CDR3 is TGTGCCAGCAGCTTTGGAACTAGCGGGGCGGAGACCCAGTACTTC. Translated, it gives CASSFGTSGAETQYF.

This clone appeared a few times. The gene calls are TRBV29-1 and TRBJ2-1; 10 bases line up with TRBD2. The CDR3 loop spans 15 amino acids. Germline V lookup: CDR1 SQVTM, CDR2 ANQGSEA. Trimming took 4 bases from V and 5 from J; bases not matched to a gene: 8. CDR3 sequence reads: CSVVNWLAGDNEQFF. The CDR3 nucleotides are TGCAGCGTTGTAAATTGGCTAGCGGGGGACAATGAGCAGTTCTTC.

This sequence joins TRBV7-9 and TRBJ1-5; D ambiguous. V was clipped by 1 base and J by 6 bases, with 10 bases between them. This CDR3 is built from 14 residues. Germline CDR1 reads SEHNR; CDR2 reads FQNEAQ (reference sequence). CDR3 in DNA: TGTGCCAGCAGCTTAGACGGGGTAGCTCAGCCCCAGCATTTT. Translating it yields CASSLDGVAQPQHF.

The chain combines TRBV4-3 with TRBJ2-2; 10 nucleotides line up with TRBD1. The CDR3 extends over 17 amino acids. CDR1 LGHNA and CDR2 YSLEER come from the germline V gene. Trimming removed 4 bases from V and 5 bases from J; junction bases left unmatched: 10. This chain's CDR3 is CASSPGTGALGTGELFF. DNA of the CDR3: TGCGCCAGCAGCCCCGGGACAGGGGCCCTGGGAACCGGGGAGCTGTTTTTT.

The gene calls are TRBV10-3 and TRBJ1-5; TRBD1 aligns across 7 bases. The V gene's germline CDR1 is ENHRY and CDR2 SYGVKD. J gave up 9 bases and V 5 bases, and 13 bases lay outside the gene matches. This CDR3 contains 15 residues. In DNA, the CDR3 is TGTGCCATCAGTACAAACAGGGGAATCCTTTCGCCCCAGCATTTT. Its protein is CAISTNRGILSPQHF.

The CDR3 DNA reads TGTGCCAGCAGCTTAGCCGGGACAGGGGGCTATCTGGGAGAGACCCAGTACTTC. As protein: CASSLAGTGGYLGETQYF. V and J are TRBV7-6 and TRBJ2-5, with 12 bases lining up with TRBD1. The trim removed 0 bases at V and 4 bases at J, leaving 9 bases unmatched. The CDR3 runs to 18 residues. Germline V CDR1 and CDR2: SGHVS, FNYEAQ. The entire variable domain, with the rest obtained from reference TRBV7-6 and TRBJ2-5, is as follows: GAGVSQSPRYKVTKRGQDVALRCDPISGHVSLYWYRQALGQGPEFLTYFNYEAQQDKSGLPNDRFSAERPEGSISTLTIQRTEQRDSAMYRCASSLAGTGGYLGETQYFGPGTRLLVL.

The rearrangement links TRBV7-9 to TRBJ2-5, with 10 positions matching TRBD1. Losses at the gene ends were 5 bases for V and 7 bases for J; bases not matched to a gene: 16. This CDR3 is 17 amino acids long. Germline CDR1 reads SEHNR; CDR2 reads FQNEAQ (reference sequence). This CDR3 reads CASSKSAGTGAYGTQYF. Written as DNA, the CDR3 is TGTGCCAGCAGCAAATCGGCGGGGACAGGGGCTTATGGGACCCAGTACTTC.

On this clone itself: The same CDR3 arises from other DNA sequences in this sample as well. The V call is TRBV4-1, the J call TRBJ2-3; D remains unclear. V lost 2 bases, J lost 0 bases, and 9 bases lay in between. CDR3 length: 15 residues. Germline CDR1 reads MGHRA; CDR2 reads YSYEKL. In DNA form, the CDR3 reads TGCGCCAGCAGCCAACTTCCAGGTAGCACAGATACGCAGTATTTT. It encodes CASSQLPGSTDTQYF.

This clone was seen a single time. This sequence joins TRBV30 and TRBJ1-6, with 7 bases fitting TRBD1. The CDR3 spans 14 residues. V shed 1 base and J 5 bases; nucleotides not matched to a gene: 2. CDR1 is GTSNPN and CDR2 is SVGIG in the germline V gene (reference sequence). The CDR3 is CAWSADRNNSPLHF. The CDR3 nucleotides read TGTGCCTGGAGTGCGGACAGGAATAATTCACCCCTCCACTTT.

This clone was recorded a few times. V is TRBV2 and J is TRBJ1-2; 7 nucleotides agree with TRBD1. There are 13 residues in the CDR3. V shed 5 bases, J shed 6 bases, and the junction held 6 bases outside the gene matches. Germline V gene sequence: CDR1 SNHLY, CDR2 FYNNEI. This CDR3 is CASSQGVGNGYTF. The CDR3 nucleotides are TGTGCCAGCAGTCAGGGGGTTGGAAATGGCTACACCTTC.

The sample holds a few counts of this clone. V usage is TRBV6-5 and J usage is TRBJ1-1; a weak D match, TRBD1 (5 bases). The germline gives CDR1 MNHEY, CDR2 SVGAGI. The CDR3 length is 12 residues. The ends were cut back, 0 bases at V and 6 bases at J, with 5 bases in the middle. The CDR3: CASSYSTAEAFF. The CDR3 nucleotides are TGTGCCAGCAGTTACTCGACAGCTGAAGCTTTCTTT.

The chain is built from TRBV6-5 and TRBJ1-3, with D hard to call. Trimming pared 0 bases from V and 0 bases from J, leaving 6 bases between. This CDR3 comprises 15 residues. The germline gives CDR1 MNHEY, CDR2 SVGAGI. Written as DNA, the CDR3 is TGTGCCAGCAGTTACTCCCAGTCCTCTGGAAACACCATATATTTT. Its protein product is CASSYSQSSGNTIYF.